This T cell receptor (beta chain) was sequenced in a study of technical replicates of blood from a few donors. Data came from immunoSEQ multiplex PCR; TCRdb stores just in-frame clones and leaves some out. The table includes 76,000 or so clones, around 90% detected once. This clone was picked up one time. The receptor's source is a human donor in good health. The sequencing sample was made of T cells isolated from PBMCs.

CDR3 sequence reads: CASSAAGVYEQYF. The CDR3 nucleotides read TGTGCCAGCAGTGCGGCAGGGGTCTACGAGCAGTACTTC. The V call is TRBV27, the J call TRBJ2-7; weak D call: TRBD1 (6 bases). Between the trimmed V and J ends, which lost 5 bases and 3 bases, there was a span of 11 bases. Germline V gene lookup returns CDR1 MNHEY and CDR2 SMNVEV (reference sequence). The CDR3 totals 13 residues.